A selection of T cell receptor beta chains follows, all from one sample in a study of chemoradiotherapy in HPV16-positive cancers. Repertoires were generated with immunoSEQ multiplex PCR, while TCRdb's copy carries only in-frame clones and drops some. This sample has about 17,000 clones, with roughly nine tenths found just once. The sequenced sample was blood, obtained from a patient who underwent chemoradiotherapy. Source of these receptors: a human donor with HPV-associated anogenital cancer. The CDR3 runs from the conserved cysteine through the conserved F or W. Fields, in order: J gene, V gene, D gene, clone size, CDR3 protein, CDR3 DNA. The D gene is left open where the match is weak. Size values are once, few and many counts, or a class for expanded clones, and some rows have none.

>TRBJ2-7|TRBV15|TRBD2|NA
CATTQQEGLASNEQYF
TGTGCCACAACACAGCAGGAGGGACTAGCTTCTAACGAGCAGTACTTC
>TRBJ1-5|TRBV19|NA|NA
CASSTLGGVIGNQPQHF
TGTGCCAGTAGTACCCTTGGAGGGGTAATAGGCAATCAGCCCCAGCATTTT
>TRBJ1-1|TRBV5-1|NA|NA
CASSLNGPEAFF
TGCGCCAGCAGCTTGAATGGTCCCGAAGCTTTCTTT
>TRBJ1-1|TRBV15|NA|NA
CATMIGRSTEAFF
TGTGCCACCATGATAGGGAGGAGCACTGAAGCTTTCTTT
>TRBJ2-5|TRBV5-6|NA|NA
CASSLAGRGETQYF
TGTGCCAGCAGCTTGGCCGGCAGGGGAGAGACCCAGTACTTC
>TRBJ2-6|TRBV9|TRBD1|NA
CASSARRTGDSGANVLTF
TGTGCCAGCAGCGCCCGACGGACAGGCGACTCTGGGGCCAACGTCCTGACTTTC
>TRBJ1-4|TRBV9|NA|NA
CASSVTPTNEKLFF
TGTGCCAGCAGCGTAACCCCAACTAATGAAAAACTGTTTTTT
>TRBJ1-4|TRBV6-6|NA|NA
CASSYSGTNEKLFF
TGTGCCAGCAGTTACTCAGGAACTAATGAAAAACTGTTTTTT
>TRBJ1-6|TRBV30|NA|few
CAWSAWTESPLHF
TGTGCCTGGAGTGCCTGGACAGAGTCACCCCTCCACTTT
>TRBJ2-5|TRBV27|NA|few
CASSPGYQETQYF
TGTGCCAGCAGTCCCGGCTACCAAGAGACCCAGTACTTC
>TRBJ2-5|TRBV7-8|TRBD2|NA
CASSLSGDETQYF
TGTGCCAGCAGCCTCAGCGGGGATGAGACCCAGTACTTC
>TRBJ2-3|TRBV5-1|TRBD2|NA
CASSPNLGAGGTDTQYF
TGCGCCAGCAGCCCAAATCTCGGAGCGGGGGGGACAGATACGCAGTATTTT
>TRBJ1-5|TRBV19|NA|NA
CASSTLHSQGYNQPQHF
TGTGCCAGTAGTACTCTCCATTCCCAAGGCTACAATCAGCCCCAGCATTTT
>TRBJ2-2|TRBV5-4|NA|NA
CASSLSGLNTGELFF
TGTGCCAGCAGCTTGTCGGGACTTAACACCGGGGAGCTGTTTTTT
>TRBJ2-7|TRBV5-6|TRBD2|NA
CASSLGLGTYEQYF
TGTGCCAGCAGCCTCGGACTAGGGACCTACGAGCAGTACTTC
>TRBJ2-5|TRBV10-3|TRBD2|NA
CAISDLAGGYQETQYF
TGTGCCATCAGTGACCTGGCGGGGGGCTACCAAGAGACCCAGTACTTC
>TRBJ2-3|TRBV4-3|TRBD2|NA
CASSRSGTSGSDTQYF
TGCGCCAGCAGCCGAAGCGGGACTAGCGGATCAGATACGCAGTATTTT
>TRBJ1-5|TRBV11-2|NA|NA
CASSFERNQPQHF
TGTGCCAGCAGCTTTGAGCGGAATCAGCCCCAGCATTTT
>TRBJ2-6|TRBV9|TRBD1|NA
CASSKGQGAGGANVLTF
TGTGCCAGCAGCAAAGGACAGGGGGCAGGTGGGGCCAACGTCCTGACTTTC
>TRBJ1-1|TRBV19|NA|NA
CASRTQGGNTEAFF
TGTGCCAGTAGAACCCAGGGAGGGAACACTGAAGCTTTCTTT
>TRBJ1-3|TRBV2|NA|NA
CASRPFGTTGNTIYF
TGTGCCAGCAGGCCATTTGGGACGACTGGAAACACCATATATTTT
>TRBJ1-1|TRBV7-9|TRBD1|once
CASSLGTATEAFF
TGTGCCAGCAGCCTCGGGACAGCTACTGAAGCTTTCTTT
>TRBJ2-3|TRBV9|TRBD2|NA
CASSPRLAGGPHTDTQYF
TGTGCCAGCAGCCCCAGACTAGCGGGGGGGCCCCACACAGATACGCAGTATTTT
>TRBJ1-2|TRBV30|NA|NA
CAWSVRGYGYTF
TGTGCCTGGAGTGTACGAGGATATGGCTACACCTTC
>TRBJ2-5|TRBV19|NA|few
CASSKWSGLQETQYF
TGTGCCAGTAGTAAATGGTCAGGGCTTCAAGAGACCCAGTACTTC
>TRBJ2-2|TRBV4-3|TRBD1|once
CASSQLTGQMNTGELFF
TGCGCCAGCAGCCAACTGACGGGACAGATGAACACCGGGGAGCTGTTTTTT
>TRBJ2-3|TRBV6-6|NA|NA
CASSRTTGPADTQYF
TGTGCCAGCAGTAGAACGACAGGTCCCGCAGATACGCAGTATTTT
>TRBJ2-2|TRBV6-4|NA|NA
CASSAENTGELFF
TGTGCCAGCAGTGCCGAGAACACCGGGGAGCTGTTTTTT
>TRBJ2-7|TRBV27|TRBD2|NA
CASSLTSGVFYEQYF
TGTGCCAGCAGTTTGACTAGCGGGGTATTTTACGAGCAGTACTTC
>TRBJ1-1|TRBV9|NA|NA
CASSVGRQNTEAFF
TGTGCCAGCAGCGTAGGCCGTCAGAACACTGAAGCTTTCTTT
>TRBJ2-7|TRBV29-1|NA|NA
CSVVRGREQYF
TGCAGCGTTGTTCGTGGGAGGGAGCAGTACTTC
>TRBJ1-2|TRBV7-8|NA|NA
CASSLVEGRQGYTF
TGTGCCAGCAGCTTAGTTGAAGGGAGGCAGGGCTACACCTTC
>TRBJ2-2|TRBV27|NA|NA
CASSFFGVGGYTGELFF
TGTGCCAGCAGTTTTTTCGGGGTAGGGGGTTACACCGGGGAGCTGTTTTTT
>TRBJ1-2|TRBV6-5|NA|once
CASSYSEGEPDYGYTF
TGTGCCAGCAGTTACTCGGAGGGGGAACCAGACTATGGCTACACCTTC
>TRBJ1-1|TRBV14|TRBD1|NA
CASSRSTGTEAFF
TGTGCCAGCAGCCGATCGACAGGGACTGAAGCTTTCTTT
>TRBJ1-6|TRBV5-6|TRBD1|NA
CASSYWTGKSPLHF
TGTGCCAGCAGCTACTGGACAGGGAAGTCACCCCTCCACTTT
>TRBJ2-3|TRBV2|NA|NA
CASKRRGQLTDTQYF
TGTGCCAGCAAACGGCGGGGGCAACTCACAGATACGCAGTATTTT
>TRBJ1-1|TRBV5-6|NA|NA
CASSFPGAGEAFF
TGTGCCAGCAGCTTCCCAGGAGCTGGTGAAGCTTTCTTT
>TRBJ2-5|TRBV5-5|TRBD2|NA
CASSQERGGQETQYF
TGTGCCAGCAGCCAAGAGCGGGGGGGCCAAGAGACCCAGTACTTC
>TRBJ1-5|TRBV2|TRBD1|NA
CASRLGQDYSNQPQHF
TGTGCCAGCAGGTTGGGACAGGATTATAGCAATCAGCCCCAGCATTTT
>TRBJ2-5|TRBV30|NA|NA
CAWSVVRETQYF
TGTGCCTGGAGTGTTGTCCGGGAGACCCAGTACTTC
>TRBJ2-2|TRBV7-2|NA|NA
CASSPGLGNTGELFF
TGTGCCAGCAGCCCGGGACTGGGAAACACCGGGGAGCTGTTTTTT
>TRBJ2-5|TRBV7-8|NA|NA
CASSPYSVGQETQYF
TGTGCCAGCAGCCCCTACAGCGTCGGACAAGAGACCCAGTACTTC